This TCR beta chain was retrieved from a study of T cells in Graves' hyperthyroidism and ophthalmopathy. This clonotype was seen at least ten times. What was amplified from RNA transcripts were TCR beta CDR3 regions. HTBI primers were employed in a first-round RT-PCR of the TCR CDR3. TCRdb itself ran the multiplex PCR reads through MiXCR, one entry per CDR3 protein. The profile covers 300,000 to 400,000 distinct CDR3 sequences, with 21% appearing a single time and around 50% taken by the ten largest. The TCR originated in a woman in her forties or fifties with Graves' hyperthyroidism. The sequencing input was blood.

The CDR3 loop is CASSLVAGAAGELFF. In DNA form, the CDR3 reads TGCGCCAGCAGCTTGGTCGCAGGGGCGGCCGGGGAGCTGTTTTTT. This chain uses TRBV5-1 with TRBJ2-2; perhaps TRBD1 as D (6 bases). Trimming pared 0 bases from V and 6 bases from J, leaving 12 bases between. Looked up from germline, CDR1 is SGHRS and CDR2 is YFSETQ. This CDR3 is 15 amino acids long.